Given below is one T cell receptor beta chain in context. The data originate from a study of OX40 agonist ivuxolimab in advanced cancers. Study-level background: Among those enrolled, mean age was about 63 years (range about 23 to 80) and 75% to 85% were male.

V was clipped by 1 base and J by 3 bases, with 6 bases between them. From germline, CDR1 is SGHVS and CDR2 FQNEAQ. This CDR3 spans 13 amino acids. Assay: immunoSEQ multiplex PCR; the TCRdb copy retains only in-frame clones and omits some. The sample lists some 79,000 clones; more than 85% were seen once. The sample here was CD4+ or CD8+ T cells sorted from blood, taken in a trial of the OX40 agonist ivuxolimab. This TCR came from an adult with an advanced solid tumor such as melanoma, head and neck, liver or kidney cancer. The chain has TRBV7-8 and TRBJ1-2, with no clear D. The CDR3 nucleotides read TGTGCCAGCAGCTTAGGCCAGCACTATGGCTACACCTTC. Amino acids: CASSLGQHYGYTF. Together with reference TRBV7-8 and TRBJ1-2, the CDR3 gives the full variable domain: GAGVSQSPRYKVAKRGQDVALRCDPISGHVSLFWYQQALGQGPEFLTYFQNEAQLDKSGLPSDRFFAERPEGSVSTLKIQRTQQEDSAVYLCASSLGQHYGYTFGSGTRLTVV.